The 21 T cell receptor beta chains reported below all come from one sample, sequenced in a study of blood T cell repertoires in COVID-19. Generated by immunoSEQ multiplex PCR, the TCRdb table keeps only in-frame clones and is missing some. The sample has some 300,000 clones; around 88% are singletons. The sequencing sample was made of peripheral blood. Receptor source: a woman aged 25 to 39 who had recovered from COVID-19.

This chain connects TRBV4-1 to TRBJ1-2; 9 positions match TRBD1. V was clipped by 1 base and J by 5 bases; unmatched bases: 2. CDR1 is MGHRA and CDR2 is YSYEKL in the germline V gene. The CDR3 runs 14 residues. In nucleotides, the CDR3 is TGCGCCAGCAGCCAAGGGGACAGGGCTTATGGCTACACCTTC. Translated: CASSQGDRAYGYTF.

This clone was recorded once. The V call is TRBV18, the J call TRBJ1-1, with a possible D match to TRBD1 (6 bases). Deletions cut 3 bases from V and 4 bases from J, with 12 bases between. The CDR3 has 14 amino acids. Germline loops: CDR1 KGHSH, CDR2 LQKENI. The CDR3 spells CASSPSQGFTEAFF. The CDR3 nucleotides are TGTGCCAGCTCACCCTCTCAGGGGTTCACTGAAGCTTTCTTT.

The chain joins TRBV6-5 to TRBJ1-5; 7 nucleotides line up with TRBD1. Trimming cost V 4 bases and J 7 bases; bases outside gene matches: 13. The CDR3 spans 16 residues. Germline V gene data show CDR1 as MNHEY and CDR2 as SVGAGI. The CDR3 DNA sequence: TGTGCCAGCAGTTCCCTACAGGGGACGACGGGACAGCCCCAGCATTTT. Protein product: CASSSLQGTTGQPQHF.

The J gene is TRBJ2-7, the V gene TRBV6-6; no firm D call. CDR1 and CDR2 from the germline V gene are MNHNY and SVGAGI (reference sequence). This CDR3 has 11 amino acids. Trimming stripped 8 bases from V and 6 bases from J, with 11 bases between. This chain's CDR3 is CASQTEREQYF. In DNA, the CDR3 is TGTGCCAGCCAAACGGAGCGCGAGCAGTACTTC.

This chain uses TRBV7-8 with TRBJ2-1; 7 nucleotides line up with TRBD2. Germline V gene sequence: CDR1 SGHVS, CDR2 FQNEAQ. This CDR3 is 16 amino acids long. The junction had 12 bases not matched to a gene; V was cut back by 3 bases and J by 7 bases. CDR3 region: CASSFSRDYSLNEQFF. The CDR3 nucleotides read TGTGCCAGCAGCTTTTCCCGGGACTATTCTTTGAATGAGCAGTTCTTC. Filled out from reference TRBV7-8 and TRBJ2-1, the complete variable domain reads GAGVSQSPRYKVAKRGQDVALRCDPISGHVSLFWYQQALGQGPEFLTYFQNEAQLDKSGLPSDRFFAERPEGSVSTLKIQRTQQEDSAVYLCASSFSRDYSLNEQFFGPGTRLTVL.

This clone is labeled medium-sized. The chain has TRBV6-2 or TRBV6-3 and TRBJ1-1; D is ambiguous. Per germline, CDR1 MNHEY and CDR2 SVGEGT. CDR3 length: 12 residues. Trimming took off 2 bases at V and 8 bases at J, with 9 bases between the two ends. The DNA of the CDR3 is TGTGCCAGCAGTTACCTTCCCCCCGAAGCTTTCTTT. Its translation: CASSYLPPEAFF.

The chain combines TRBV14 with TRBJ1-4; possible D gene TRBD1, 5 bases. From germline, CDR1 is SGHDN and CDR2 FVKESK. The V gene lost 2 bases and the J gene lost 8 bases, with 15 bases spanning the gap. The CDR3 covers 15 residues. The CDR3 DNA reads TGTGCCAGCAGCCAAAGGGCAGGGAATTCGGAAAAACTGTTTTTT. Encoded protein: CASSQRAGNSEKLFF.

The chain links TRBV18 to TRBJ1-5; tentative D call: TRBD1 (5 bases). The CDR3 sequence is 16 residues long. The germline gives CDR1 KGHSH, CDR2 LQKENI. Trimming took off 4 bases at V and 0 bases at J, with 13 bases between the two ends. DNA of the CDR3: TGTGCCAGCTCACGGCAGGGTTTTAATAGCAATCAGCCCCAGCATTTT. Encoded protein: CASSRQGFNSNQPQHF. Filled out from reference TRBV18 and TRBJ1-5, the complete variable domain reads NAGVMQNPRHLVRRRGQEARLRCSPMKGHSHVYWYRQLPEEGLKFMVYLQKENIIDESGMPKERFSAEFPKEGPSILRIQQVVRGDSAAYFCASSRQGFNSNQPQHFGDGTRLSIL.

This clone was counted a single time. The chain couples TRBV28 to TRBJ2-4, with a weak D call TRBD2 (5 bases). Germline assignment: CDR1 MDHEN and CDR2 SYDVKM. V dropped 6 bases and J dropped 0 bases, with 12 bases sitting between them. The CDR3 spans 15 residues. The CDR3 bases are TGTGCCAGCAGATCCACGGACTTAGCCAAAAACATTCAGTACTTC. It yields the protein CASRSTDLAKNIQYF.

The chain has TRBV3-1 (or the pseudogene TRBV3-2) and TRBJ1-2; D is unclear. The CDR3 contains 14 residues. CDR1 LGHDT and CDR2 YNNKEL come from the germline V gene (reference sequence). V was cut by 5 bases and J by 2 bases, with 12 bases left in between. CDR3 protein: CASSNLDSNYGYTF. CDR3 DNA: TGTGCCAGCAGCAACCTGGACTCAAACTATGGCTACACCTTC.

This rearrangement joins TRBV6-5 to TRBJ1-4, with D unclear. V lost 5 bases and J 13 bases, leaving 17 bases between the germline ends. The CDR3 is made up of 13 amino acids. Per the germline V gene, CDR1 is MNHEY and CDR2 is SVGAGI. CDR3 loop: CASSLERVARLFF. CDR3 DNA: TGTGCCAGCAGTCTGGAGAGGGTCGCCAGACTGTTTTTT.

The J gene is TRBJ1-2, the V gene TRBV4-2; 7 positions agree with TRBD1. Germline V CDR1 and CDR2: LGHNA, YNFKEQ. This CDR3 spans 15 amino acids. V dropped 2 bases and J dropped 4; count of bases not matched to a gene: 7. The CDR3 DNA is TGTGCCAGCAGCCAAACCACCGGGACAGTCTATGGCTACACCTTC. Its protein product is CASSQTTGTVYGYTF.

CDR3 sequence (DNA): TGTGCCAGCAGCTCCTACAGGTCTTACGAGCAGTACTTC. Its translation: CASSSYRSYEQYF. The chain recombines TRBV7-2 with TRBJ2-7; tentatively, D is TRBD1 (5 bases). V was clipped by 4 bases and J by 4 bases, with 11 bases between them. This CDR3 region has 13 residues. Germline loops: CDR1 SGHTA, CDR2 FQGNSA.

J is TRBJ1-1 and V is TRBV2; weak D call: TRBD1 (6 bases). Per the germline V gene, CDR1 is SNHLY and CDR2 is FYNNEI. CDR3 length: 16 residues. V was pared by 7 bases and J by 0 bases, with 18 bases between. Here the CDR3 reads CASTKKTGQMNTEAFF. The DNA for the CDR3 is TGTGCCAGCACCAAAAAGACCGGACAGATGAACACTGAAGCTTTCTTT.

The rearrangement links TRBV6-6 to TRBJ1-4; TRBD1 might be the D (6 bases). The ends were cut back, 6 bases at V and 7 bases at J, with 21 bases in the middle. This CDR3 contains 16 residues. Germline V gene data show CDR1 as MNHNY and CDR2 as SVGAGI (reference sequence). The CDR3 loop reads CASSAGTTYGGEKLFF. For the CDR3, the DNA is TGTGCCAGCAGCGCCGGGACAACATACGGAGGTGAAAAACTGTTTTTT.

This clone was seen more than once but under ten times. The genes are TRBV19 and TRBJ1-5; 8 nucleotides line up with TRBD1. V gave up 6 bases and J gave up 3 bases; unmatched junction bases: 7. There are 15 residues in the CDR3. CDR1 and CDR2 (germline): LNHDA, SQIVND (reference sequence). In DNA, the CDR3 is TGTGCCAGTAGCCTTCGGACAGGGAACAATCAGCCCCAGCATTTT. Its protein is CASSLRTGNNQPQHF.

This clone occurred once. The chain links TRBV27 to TRBJ1-1, with a tentative D call TRBD1 (5 bases). The V end lost 2 bases, the J end lost 5 bases, and 15 bases lay between the germline ends. CDR1 is MNHEY and CDR2 is SMNVEV in the germline V gene (reference sequence). CDR3 length: 15 amino acids. CDR3 residues: CASSLEFREKTEAFF. For the CDR3, the DNA is TGTGCCAGCAGTTTAGAGTTCAGGGAAAAGACTGAAGCTTTCTTT.

The rearrangement uses TRBV5-6 and TRBJ1-4, with 7 bases aligning to TRBD1. Germline loops: CDR1 SGHDT, CDR2 YYEEEE. Trimming at V came to 4 bases and at J to 3 bases, leaving 6 bases not matched to a gene. The CDR3 is 15 residues long. CDR3 in DNA: TGTGCCAGCAGCGATAATACAGGGGCTAATGAAAAACTGTTTTTT. It translates to CASSDNTGANEKLFF.

This clone was picked up one time. The chain combines TRBV5-6 with TRBJ2-2; no reliable D call. The CDR3 is 12 amino acids. The germline CDR1 and CDR2 sequences are SGHDT and YYEEEE. Trimming cost V 5 bases and J 2 bases, with 4 bases left between them. CDR3 loop: CASSRNTGELFF. CDR3 in DNA: TGTGCCAGCAGTAGAAACACCGGGGAGCTGTTTTTT.

The chain links TRBV9 to TRBJ2-3; 8 bases align to TRBD2. The V and J ends lost 3 bases and 6 bases, in that order; junction bases with no gene match: 6. The CDR3 sequence is 14 residues long. Per the germline V gene, CDR1 is SGDLS and CDR2 is YYNGEE. This chain's CDR3 is CASSARGGLDTQYF. For the CDR3, the DNA is TGTGCCAGCAGCGCCCGGGGGGGCTTGGATACGCAGTATTTT.

This chain connects TRBV19 to TRBJ1-2, with a possible D match to TRBD1 (6 bases). The CDR3 runs 13 residues. Germline assignment: CDR1 LNHDA and CDR2 SQIVND (reference sequence). V was trimmed by 4 bases and J by 6 bases, leaving 12 bases between them. CDR3 sequence: CASSNTQGNGYTF. In nucleotides, the CDR3 is TGTGCCAGTAGTAACACGCAGGGGAATGGCTACACCTTC.